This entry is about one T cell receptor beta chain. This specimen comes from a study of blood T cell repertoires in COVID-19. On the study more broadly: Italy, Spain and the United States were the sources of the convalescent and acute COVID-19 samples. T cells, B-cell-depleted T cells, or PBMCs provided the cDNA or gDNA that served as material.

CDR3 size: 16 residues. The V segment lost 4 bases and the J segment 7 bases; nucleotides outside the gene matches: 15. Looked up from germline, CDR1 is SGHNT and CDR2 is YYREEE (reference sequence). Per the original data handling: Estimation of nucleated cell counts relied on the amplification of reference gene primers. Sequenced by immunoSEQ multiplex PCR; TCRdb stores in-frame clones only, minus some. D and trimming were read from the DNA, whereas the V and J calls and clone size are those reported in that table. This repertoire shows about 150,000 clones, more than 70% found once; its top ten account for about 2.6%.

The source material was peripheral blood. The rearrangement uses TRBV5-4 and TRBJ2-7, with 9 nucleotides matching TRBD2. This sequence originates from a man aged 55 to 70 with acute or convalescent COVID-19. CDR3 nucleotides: TGTGCCAGCAGCCCGAGAGCGGGCGGGGGGGCCTTAGAGCAGTACTTC. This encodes CASSPRAGGGALEQYF.